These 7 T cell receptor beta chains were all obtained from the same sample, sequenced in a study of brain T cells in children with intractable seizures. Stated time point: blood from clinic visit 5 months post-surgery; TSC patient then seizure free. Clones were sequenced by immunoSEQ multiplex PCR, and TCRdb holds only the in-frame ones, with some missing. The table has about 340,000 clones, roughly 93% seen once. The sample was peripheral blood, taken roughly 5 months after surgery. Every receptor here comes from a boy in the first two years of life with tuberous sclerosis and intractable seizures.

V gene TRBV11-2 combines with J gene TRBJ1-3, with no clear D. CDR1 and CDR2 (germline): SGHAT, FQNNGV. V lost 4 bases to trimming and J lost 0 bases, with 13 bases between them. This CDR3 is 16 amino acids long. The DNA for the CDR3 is TGTGCCAGCAGCTATTCGAGAATCAGCTCTGGAAACACCATATATTTT. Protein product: CASSYSRISSGNTIYF.

The CDR3 bases are TGTGCCAGCAGTGAGGGGACAGGGGGCAATGAGCAGTTCTTC. This translates into CASSEGTGGNEQFF. V and J are TRBV6-4 and TRBJ2-1; TRBD1 matches at 11 bases. Germline V gene lookup returns CDR1 MRHNA and CDR2 SNTAGT. The CDR3 spans 14 residues. With V trimmed by 3 bases and J by 6 bases, 1 base remained unmatched.

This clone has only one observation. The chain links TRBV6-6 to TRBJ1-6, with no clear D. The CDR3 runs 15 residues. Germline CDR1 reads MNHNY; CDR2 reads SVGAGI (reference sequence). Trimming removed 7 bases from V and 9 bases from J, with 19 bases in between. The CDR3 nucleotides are TGTGCCAGCACCCCCAATTCGGCTTATCTTTCACCCCTCCACTTT. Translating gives CASTPNSAYLSPLHF.

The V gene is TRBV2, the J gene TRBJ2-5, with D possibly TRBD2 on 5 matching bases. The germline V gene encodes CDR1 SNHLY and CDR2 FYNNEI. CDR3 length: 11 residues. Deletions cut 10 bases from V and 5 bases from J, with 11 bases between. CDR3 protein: CATLERETQYF. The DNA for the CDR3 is TGTGCCACACTAGAACGGGAGACCCAGTACTTC.

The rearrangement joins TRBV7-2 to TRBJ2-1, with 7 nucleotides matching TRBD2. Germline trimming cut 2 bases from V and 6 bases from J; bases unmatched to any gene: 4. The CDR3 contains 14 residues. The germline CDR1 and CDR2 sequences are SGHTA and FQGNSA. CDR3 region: CASSLFASGNEQFF. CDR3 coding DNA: TGTGCCAGCAGCTTATTCGCTAGCGGCAATGAGCAGTTCTTC.

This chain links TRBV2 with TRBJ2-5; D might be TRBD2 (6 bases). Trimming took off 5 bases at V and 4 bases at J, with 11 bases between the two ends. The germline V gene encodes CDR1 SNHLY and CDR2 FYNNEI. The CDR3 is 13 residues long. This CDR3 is CASSWGGRETQYF. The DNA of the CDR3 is TGTGCCAGCAGTTGGGGAGGTCGAGAGACCCAGTACTTC.

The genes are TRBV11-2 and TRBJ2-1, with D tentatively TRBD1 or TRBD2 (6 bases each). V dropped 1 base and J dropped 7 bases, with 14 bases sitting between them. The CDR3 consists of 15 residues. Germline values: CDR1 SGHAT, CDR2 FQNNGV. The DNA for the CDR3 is TGTGCCAGCAGCTTAGGGAGGGGGGCGGAGAATGAGCAGTTCTTC. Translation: CASSLGRGAENEQFF.